The entry below describes one T cell receptor beta chain. Its antigen is unidentified. This was a deep-level run. The protocol was immunoSEQ multiplex PCR, while the TCRdb copy is restricted to in-frame clones and leaves out a portion. The repertoire consists of approximately 2.3 million clones, with 90% to 95% occurring once and the leading ten covering about 0.39%. From CD4+ cells came CD45RA+ naive and CD45RA-negative memory subsets. The sample belongs to a study of shared clonotypes between healthy human individuals. For the study at large: The plates for each donor numbered three CD4 naive, three CD4 memory, two CD8 naive and one CD8 memory. Study-wide results and caveats: Rarefaction showed sorted-subset sequencing was incomplete despite large depth.

Germline V gene data show CDR1 as LNHDA and CDR2 as SQIVND (reference sequence). The CDR3 is 16 amino acids. After removal of 1 base from V and 4 bases from J, the junction contained 4 bases not matched to a gene. The V gene is TRBV19, the J gene TRBJ1-5; 10 bases line up with TRBD1. What was sequenced was naive CD4+ T cells from PBMCs. Subset reported: CD45RA+ positively selected. The clonotype comes from a man between 18 and 29 years old in good health. Some clones in this sample may be carry-over from other donors' samples. The CDR3 sequence is CASSIVGTGANQPQHF. CDR3 nucleotides: TGTGCCAGTAGTATAGTCGGGACAGGGGCGAATCAGCCCCAGCATTTT.